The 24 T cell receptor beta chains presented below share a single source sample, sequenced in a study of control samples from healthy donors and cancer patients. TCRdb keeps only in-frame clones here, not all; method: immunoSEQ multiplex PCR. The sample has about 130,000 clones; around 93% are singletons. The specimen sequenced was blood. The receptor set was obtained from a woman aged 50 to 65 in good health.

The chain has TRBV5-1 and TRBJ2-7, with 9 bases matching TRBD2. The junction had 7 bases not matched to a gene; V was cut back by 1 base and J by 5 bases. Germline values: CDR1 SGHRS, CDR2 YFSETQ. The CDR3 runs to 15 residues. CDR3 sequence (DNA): TGCGCCAGCAGCTTGAGGGTAGCGGGGGATAACGAGCAGTACTTC. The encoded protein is CASSLRVAGDNEQYF.

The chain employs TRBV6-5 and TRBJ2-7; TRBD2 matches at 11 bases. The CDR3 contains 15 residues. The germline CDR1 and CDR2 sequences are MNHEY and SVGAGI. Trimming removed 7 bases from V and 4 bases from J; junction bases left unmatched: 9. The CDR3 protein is CASKSLAGGKYEQYF. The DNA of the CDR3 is TGTGCCAGCAAGTCGCTAGCGGGGGGAAAGTACGAGCAGTACTTC.

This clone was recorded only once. CDR3 sequence: CASSQVGNGYTF. The CDR3 DNA reads TGTGCCAGCAGCCAAGTAGGGAATGGCTACACCTTC. The chain carries TRBV14 and TRBJ1-2; D call uncertain. V was clipped by 1 base and J by 6 bases, with 6 bases between them. The CDR3 has 12 residues. Germline CDR1 is SGHDN and CDR2 is FVKESK.

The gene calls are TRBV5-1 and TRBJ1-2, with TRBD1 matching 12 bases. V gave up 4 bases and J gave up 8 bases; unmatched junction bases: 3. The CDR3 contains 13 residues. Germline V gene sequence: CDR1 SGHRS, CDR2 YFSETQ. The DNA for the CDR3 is TGCGCCAGCAGCAGGGACAGGGGGCAAGGCTACACCTTC. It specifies CASSRDRGQGYTF.

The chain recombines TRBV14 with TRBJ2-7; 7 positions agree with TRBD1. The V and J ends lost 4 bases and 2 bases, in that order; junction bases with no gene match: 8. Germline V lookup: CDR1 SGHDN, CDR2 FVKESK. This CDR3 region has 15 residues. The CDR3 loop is CASSLRKGATYEQYF. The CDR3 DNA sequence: TGTGCCAGCAGCCTTCGGAAGGGGGCCACCTACGAGCAGTACTTC.

The CDR3 here is CASSLAGGQGKTYEQYF. The CDR3 DNA sequence: TGTGCCAGCAGCTTGGCAGGCGGGCAGGGTAAAACCTACGAGCAGTACTTC. This chain uses TRBV5-4 with TRBJ2-7; TRBD1 or TRBD2 may be the D gene (5 bases each). V dropped 0 bases and J dropped 2 bases, with 18 bases sitting between them. The CDR3 extends over 17 amino acids. CDR1 is SGHNT, CDR2 YYREEE, per germline (reference sequence).

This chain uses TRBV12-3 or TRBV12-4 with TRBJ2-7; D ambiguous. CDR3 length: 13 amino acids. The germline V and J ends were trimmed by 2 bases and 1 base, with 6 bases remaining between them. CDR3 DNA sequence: TGTGCCAGCAGTTTACAGGAGTCCTACGAGCAGTACTTC. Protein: CASSLQESYEQYF.

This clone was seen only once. CDR3 nucleotides: TGTGCCAGCAGTCGCAATTACGAAACTGAAGCTTTCTTT. This codes for CASSRNYETEAFF. This chain connects TRBV6-5 to TRBJ1-1, with unresolved D. The V and J ends lost 5 bases and 5 bases respectively, with 12 bases between them. CDR3 length: 13 residues. Germline V gives CDR1 MNHEY, CDR2 SVGAGI.

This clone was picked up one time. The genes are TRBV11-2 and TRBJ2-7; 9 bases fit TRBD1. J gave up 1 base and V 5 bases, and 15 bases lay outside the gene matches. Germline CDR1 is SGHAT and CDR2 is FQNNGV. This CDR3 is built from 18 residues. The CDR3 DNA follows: TGTGCCAGCAGCCTCATAGGGACAGGGCGTCGGCTATCCTACGAGCAGTACTTC. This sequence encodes CASSLIGTGRRLSYEQYF.

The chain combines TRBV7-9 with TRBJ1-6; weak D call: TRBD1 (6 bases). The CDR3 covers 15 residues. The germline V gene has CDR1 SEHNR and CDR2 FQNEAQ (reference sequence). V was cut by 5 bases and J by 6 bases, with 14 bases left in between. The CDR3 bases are TGTGCCAGCAGCCCAGGGGAGCACGGTAATTCACCCCTCCACTTT. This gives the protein CASSPGEHGNSPLHF. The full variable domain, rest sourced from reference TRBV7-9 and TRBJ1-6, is DTGVSQNPRHKITKRGQNVTFRCDPISEHNRLYWYRQTLGQGPEFLTYFQNEAQLEKSRLLSDRFSAERPKGSFSTLEIQRTEQGDSAMYLCASSPGEHGNSPLHFGNGTRLTVT.

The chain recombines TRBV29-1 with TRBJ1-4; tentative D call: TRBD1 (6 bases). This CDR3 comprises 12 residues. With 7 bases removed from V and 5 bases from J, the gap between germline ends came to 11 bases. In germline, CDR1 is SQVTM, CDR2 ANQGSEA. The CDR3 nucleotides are TGCAGCGCATACACAGGGAATGAAAAACTGTTTTTT. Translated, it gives CSAYTGNEKLFF.

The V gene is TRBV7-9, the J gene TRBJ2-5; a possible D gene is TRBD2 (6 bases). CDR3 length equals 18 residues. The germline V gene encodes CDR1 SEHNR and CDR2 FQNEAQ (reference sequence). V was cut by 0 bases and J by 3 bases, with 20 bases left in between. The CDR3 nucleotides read TGTGCCAGCAGCTTAGCTCCGACCTTTAGCGGCCCTAAAGAGACCCAGTACTTC. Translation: CASSLAPTFSGPKETQYF.

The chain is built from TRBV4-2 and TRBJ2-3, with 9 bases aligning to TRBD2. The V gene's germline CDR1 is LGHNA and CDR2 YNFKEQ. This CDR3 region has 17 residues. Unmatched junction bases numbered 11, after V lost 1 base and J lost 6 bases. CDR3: CASSQVSLAGYDDTQYF. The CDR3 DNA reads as TGTGCCAGCAGCCAAGTCTCGCTAGCGGGATACGACGATACGCAGTATTTT.

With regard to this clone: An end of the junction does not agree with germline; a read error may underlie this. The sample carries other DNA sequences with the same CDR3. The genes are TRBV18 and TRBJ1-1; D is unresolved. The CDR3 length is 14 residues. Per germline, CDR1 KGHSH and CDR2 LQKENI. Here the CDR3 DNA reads TGTGCCAGCTCACCACTTTCGTGGAACACTGAGGCTTTCTTT. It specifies CASSPLSWNTEAFF. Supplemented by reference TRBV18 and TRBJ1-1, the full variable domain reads NAGVMQNPRHLVRRRGQEARLRCSPMKGHSHVYWYRQLPEEGLKFMVYLQKENIIDESGMPKERFSAEFPKEGPSILRIQQVVRGDSAAYFCASSPLSWNTEAFFGQGTRLTVV.

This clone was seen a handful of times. The CDR3 region has the DNA TGTGCCAGCAGCTTGGTGGGTGGCAATCAGCCCCAGCATTTT. Its translation is CASSLVGGNQPQHF. The V call is TRBV5-6, the J call TRBJ1-5; D gene ambiguous. Trimming shortened V by 0 bases and J by 2 bases, and 6 bases separated the two germline ends. The CDR3 is 14 amino acids. Per germline, CDR1 SGHDT and CDR2 YYEEEE.

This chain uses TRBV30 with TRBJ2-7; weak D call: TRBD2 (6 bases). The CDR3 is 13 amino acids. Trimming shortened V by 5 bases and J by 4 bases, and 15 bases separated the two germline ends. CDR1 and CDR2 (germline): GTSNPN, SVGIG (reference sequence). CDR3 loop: CAWEPPLAYEQYF. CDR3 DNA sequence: TGTGCCTGGGAGCCCCCTCTAGCGTACGAGCAGTACTTC.

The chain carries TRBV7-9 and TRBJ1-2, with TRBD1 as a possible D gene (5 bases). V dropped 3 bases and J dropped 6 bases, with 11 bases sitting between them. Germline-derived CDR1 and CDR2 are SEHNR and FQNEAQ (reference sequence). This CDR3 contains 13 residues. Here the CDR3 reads CASSFAGRDGYTF. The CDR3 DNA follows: TGTGCCAGCAGCTTTGCAGGGCGGGATGGCTACACCTTC.

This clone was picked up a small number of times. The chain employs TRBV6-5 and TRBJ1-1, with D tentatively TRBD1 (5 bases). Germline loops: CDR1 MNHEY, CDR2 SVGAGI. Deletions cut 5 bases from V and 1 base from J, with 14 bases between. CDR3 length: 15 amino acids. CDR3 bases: TGTGCCAGCAGTCAATACGGGGGTGGGAACACTGAAGCTTTCTTT. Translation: CASSQYGGGNTEAFF.

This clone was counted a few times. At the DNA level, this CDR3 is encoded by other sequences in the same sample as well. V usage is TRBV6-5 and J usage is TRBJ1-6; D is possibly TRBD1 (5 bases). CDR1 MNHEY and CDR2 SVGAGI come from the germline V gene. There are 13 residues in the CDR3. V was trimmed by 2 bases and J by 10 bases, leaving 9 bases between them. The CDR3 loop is CASSYRGSSPLHF. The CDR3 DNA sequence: TGTGCCAGCAGTTACAGGGGTTCATCACCCCTCCACTTT.

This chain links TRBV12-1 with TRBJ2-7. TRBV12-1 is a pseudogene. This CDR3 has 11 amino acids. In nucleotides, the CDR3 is TGTGCCAGCAGCTTCTCCTACGAGCAGTACTTC. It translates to CASSFSYEQYF.

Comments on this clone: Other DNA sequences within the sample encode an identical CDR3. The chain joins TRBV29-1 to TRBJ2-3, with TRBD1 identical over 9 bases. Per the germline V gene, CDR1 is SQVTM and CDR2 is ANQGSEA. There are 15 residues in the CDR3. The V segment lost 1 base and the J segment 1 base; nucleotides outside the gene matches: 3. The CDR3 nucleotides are TGCAGCGTTGAAGCCCGGGACAGGGGCACAGATACGCAGTATTTT. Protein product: CSVEARDRGTDTQYF.

The CDR3 loop reads CASSLQDSNEQFF. The CDR3 DNA follows: TGTGCCAGCAGCTTGCAGGATAGCAATGAGCAGTTCTTC. The chain combines TRBV5-8 with TRBJ2-1; no firm D call. Germline V gene sequence: CDR1 SGHTS, CDR2 YDEGEE. The V end was cut by 1 base, the J end by 6 bases, with 8 bases between. The CDR3 extends over 13 amino acids.

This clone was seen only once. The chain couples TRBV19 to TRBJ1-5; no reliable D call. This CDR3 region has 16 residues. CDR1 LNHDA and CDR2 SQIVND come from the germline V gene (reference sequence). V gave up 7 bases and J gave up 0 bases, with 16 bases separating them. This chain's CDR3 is CASTALGRISNQPQHF. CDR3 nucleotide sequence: TGTGCCAGTACAGCTCTGGGAAGGATTAGCAATCAGCCCCAGCATTTT.

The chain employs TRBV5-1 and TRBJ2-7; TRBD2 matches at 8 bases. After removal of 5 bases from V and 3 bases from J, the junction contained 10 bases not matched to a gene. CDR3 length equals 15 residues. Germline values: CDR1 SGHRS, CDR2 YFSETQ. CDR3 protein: CASRPGIAGYYEQYF. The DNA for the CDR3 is TGCGCCAGCAGGCCTGGAATAGCGGGGTACTACGAGCAGTACTTC.